The 24 T cell receptor beta chains in this list originate from one sample, sequenced in a study of cytomegalovirus exposure and HLA in healthy donors. Here immunoSEQ multiplex PCR was the method, and the copy in TCRdb shows in-frame clones only, minus some. The data show fewer than 250,000 clones, approximately 90% seen once. Source material: PBMCs. These receptors were taken from a man aged 18 to 35 in good health and CMV-seronegative.

The gene calls are TRBV7-6 and TRBJ2-2, with 13 bases matching TRBD2. CDR1 SGHVS and CDR2 FNYEAQ come from the germline V gene. The CDR3 spans 18 residues. The V and J ends lost 5 bases and 2 bases, in that order; junction bases with no gene match: 8. The chain's CDR3 is CASSPWTSGGDNTGELFF. The CDR3 nucleotides are TGTGCCAGCAGCCCGTGGACTAGCGGGGGAGATAACACCGGGGAGCTGTTTTTT.

The chain has TRBV10-3 and TRBJ1-1; 9 positions agree with TRBD1. The CDR3 is made up of 13 amino acids. V shed 8 bases and J 2 bases; nucleotides not matched to a gene: 3. The V gene's germline CDR1 is ENHRY and CDR2 SYGVKD. CDR3 loop: CAIGTGINTEAFF. CDR3 coding DNA: TGTGCCATCGGGACAGGGATTAACACTGAAGCTTTCTTT.

The chain uses TRBV7-9 and TRBJ1-2; 9 nucleotides match TRBD1. The ends lost 4 bases at V and 7 bases at J; junction bases unmatched: 13. The CDR3 runs to 16 residues. Per germline, CDR1 SEHNR and CDR2 FQNEAQ (reference sequence). DNA for the CDR3: TGTGCCAGCAGCTCAACAGGGGGCAGGGTGGCGGTTGGCTACACCTTC. Translating it yields CASSSTGGRVAVGYTF.

The V gene is TRBV29-1, the J gene TRBJ2-7; possible D gene TRBD1, 6 bases. Deletions cut 0 bases from V and 5 bases from J, with 14 bases between. The CDR3 is 14 residues long. The germline V gene has CDR1 SQVTM and CDR2 ANQGSEA. The CDR3 nucleotides read TGCAGCGTTGAAGATAGAGGGGGTACTGACGAGCAGTACTTC. Its translation is CSVEDRGGTDEQYF.

The rearrangement uses TRBV29-1 and TRBJ2-7; TRBD1 might be the D (6 bases). Germline V gene data show CDR1 as SQVTM and CDR2 as ANQGSEA. Trimming removed 4 bases at V and 1 base at J, with 11 bases between. There are 13 residues in the CDR3. In DNA form, the CDR3 reads TGCAGCGTTGGCCCGAGGGGGTCCTACGAGCAGTACTTC. This gives the protein CSVGPRGSYEQYF.

The genes are TRBV28 and TRBJ1-4, with 9 bases identical to TRBD1. V lost 6 bases to trimming and J lost 3 bases; unmatched junction nucleotides: 8. This CDR3 has 16 residues. Germline values: CDR1 MDHEN, CDR2 SYDVKM. CDR3 in amino acids: CASRSQGALANEKLFF. The CDR3 DNA follows: TGTGCCAGCAGGTCACAGGGGGCGCTGGCTAATGAAAAACTGTTTTTT.

This chain uses TRBV28 with TRBJ2-7, with 7 bases lining up with TRBD2. V was pared by 3 bases and J by 3 bases, with 5 bases of the junction left unmatched. Germline V gene sequence: CDR1 MDHEN, CDR2 SYDVKM. The CDR3 length is 14 residues. The CDR3 reads CASSFRDYIYEQYF. The CDR3 DNA is TGTGCCAGCAGTTTCCGGGACTACATCTACGAGCAGTACTTC.

V gene TRBV7-2 combines with J gene TRBJ2-7; TRBD2 is a possible D gene (5 bases). There are 15 residues in the CDR3. Looked up from germline, CDR1 is SGHTA and CDR2 is FQGNSA. Trimming took off 6 bases at V and 0 bases at J, with 15 bases between the two ends. The CDR3 nucleotides read TGTGCCAGCAGTCTCGGGATAGCGTCCTCCTACGAGCAGTACTTC. It encodes CASSLGIASSYEQYF.

The chain has TRBV10-3 and TRBJ2-7, with 10 bases that match TRBD1. Germline lookup yields CDR1 ENHRY and CDR2 SYGVKD. The junction had 10 bases not matched to a gene; V was cut back by 7 bases and J by 13 bases. The CDR3 is made up of 12 amino acids. CDR3 amino acids: CAIKPGTGALYF. DNA of the CDR3: TGTGCCATCAAGCCCGGGACAGGGGCCCTCTACTTC.

The J gene is TRBJ2-3, the V gene TRBV2; D might be TRBD2 (7 bases). This CDR3 region has 13 residues. Germline V CDR1 and CDR2: SNHLY, FYNNEI. With 5 bases removed from V and 4 bases from J, the gap between germline ends came to 10 bases. For the CDR3, the DNA is TGTGCCAGCAGTTGGGGGGGCCCAGATACGCAGTATTTT. The encoded protein is CASSWGGPDTQYF. Combining the CDR3 with reference TRBV2 and TRBJ2-3 gives the whole variable domain EPEVTQTPSHQVTQMGQEVILRCVPISNHLYFYWYRQILGQKVEFLVSFYNNEISEKSEIFDDQFSVERPDGSNFTLKIRSTKLEDSAMYFCASSWGGPDTQYFGPGTRLTVL.

CDR3 amino acids: CASSPTGTAVSEQYF. As DNA, the CDR3 is TGTGCCAGCTCACCTACCGGGACAGCCGTGTCGGAGCAGTACTTC. This sequence joins TRBV18 and TRBJ2-7, with 7 bases that match TRBD1. CDR3 length: 15 residues. With V trimmed by 3 bases and J by 7 bases, 12 bases remained unmatched. Germline V lookup: CDR1 KGHSH, CDR2 LQKENI.

The chain couples TRBV4-1 to TRBJ2-5; 8 bases map to TRBD2. Germline-derived CDR1 and CDR2 are MGHRA and YSYEKL. J gave up 3 bases and V 1 base, and 19 bases lay outside the gene matches. The CDR3 is 20 residues long. In nucleotides, the CDR3 is TGCGCCAGCAGCCAAGCCCCTAGCGGGTCAAGAAGTGGCCCGAAAGAGACCCAGTACTTC. This gives the protein CASSQAPSGSRSGPKETQYF.

The rearrangement joins TRBV6-1 to TRBJ1-6; unclear D gene. V was shortened by 7 bases and J by 7 bases, with 14 bases between the two germline ends. Germline V gene sequence: CDR1 MNHNS, CDR2 SASEGT. This CDR3 is 14 amino acids long. DNA of the CDR3: TGTGCCAGCATTTTAGACACGGCGAATTCACCCCTCCACTTT. This sequence encodes CASILDTANSPLHF.

This chain connects TRBV7-8 to TRBJ2-7, with 10 positions matching TRBD1. CDR3 length: 13 amino acids. Germline trimming cut 1 base from V and 7 bases from J; bases unmatched to any gene: 1. Germline lookup yields CDR1 SGHVS and CDR2 FQNEAQ. CDR3 DNA: TGTGCCAGCAGCTTAGGGGACAGGGGTGAGCAGTACTTC. Its translation: CASSLGDRGEQYF.

The gene calls are TRBV28 and TRBJ2-7; D is unclear. The germline V gene has CDR1 MDHEN and CDR2 SYDVKM. V was pared by 6 bases and J by 6 bases, with 21 bases between. The CDR3 has 15 amino acids. The CDR3, as DNA: TGTGCCAGCAGGCAATCCCCGGGTTCCATGAGCGAGCAGTACTTC. Translating it yields CASRQSPGSMSEQYF.

The rearrangement joins TRBV25-1 to TRBJ2-1; D gene ambiguous. CDR1 MGHDK and CDR2 SYGVNS come from the germline V gene. Trimming pared 7 bases from V and 4 bases from J, leaving 8 bases between. The CDR3 has 12 residues. The CDR3 spells CASILEYNEQFF. DNA for the CDR3: TGTGCCAGCATACTGGAGTACAATGAGCAGTTCTTC.

The rearrangement links TRBV18 to TRBJ2-7; 10 nucleotides agree with TRBD2. The CDR3 consists of 14 residues. The ends lost 4 bases at V and 3 bases at J; junction bases unmatched: 3. Germline loops: CDR1 KGHSH, CDR2 LQKENI. DNA of the CDR3: TGTGCCAGCTCACTCACTAGCGGGGTCTACGAGCAGTACTTC. The encoded protein is CASSLTSGVYEQYF.

The rearrangement joins TRBV7-9 to TRBJ2-1, with TRBD2 identical over 9 bases. In germline, CDR1 is SEHNR, CDR2 FQNEAQ (reference sequence). Trimming at V came to 6 bases and at J to 10 bases, leaving 13 bases not matched to a gene. This CDR3 spans 15 amino acids. The CDR3 bases are TGTGCCAGCAGACGAGGATTAGCGGGAGTTGAGGAGCAGTTCTTC. Translating it yields CASRRGLAGVEEQFF.

The rearrangement joins TRBV13 to TRBJ1-6, with a tentative D call TRBD1 (6 bases). Germline lookup yields CDR1 PRHDT and CDR2 FYEKMQ (reference sequence). V was clipped by 4 bases and J by 16 bases, with 23 bases between them. The CDR3 length is 15 residues. The CDR3 is CASSSYRDADPNLHF. The CDR3 DNA follows: TGTGCCAGCAGCTCGTACAGGGACGCAGACCCTAATCTCCACTTT.

V and J are TRBV2 and TRBJ1-2, with TRBD1 as a possible D gene (6 bases). Germline V gene data show CDR1 as SNHLY and CDR2 as FYNNEI. V lost 7 bases and J 4 bases, leaving 22 bases between the germline ends. The CDR3 spans 16 residues. The CDR3 nucleotides are TGTGCCAGCACCCCCTCAAGGTTCAGGGGTGCCTATGGCTACACCTTC. It encodes CASTPSRFRGAYGYTF.

J is TRBJ2-5 and V is TRBV5-1; no definite D call. CDR1 SGHRS and CDR2 YFSETQ come from the germline V gene. The CDR3 totals 15 residues. Trimming left V 0 bases short and J 4 bases short, with 13 bases between. The CDR3, as DNA: TGCGCCAGCAGCTTGGAATCGGCGCGGCCAGAGACCCAGTACTTC. This encodes CASSLESARPETQYF.

V is TRBV4-3 and J is TRBJ2-2, with D uncertain. Germline V gives CDR1 LGHNA, CDR2 YSLEER. This CDR3 has 17 residues. Trimming removed 1 base from V and 2 bases from J, with 14 bases in between. CDR3 DNA sequence: TGCGCCAGCAGCCAAGTTTCAGTCCAGACAAACACCGGGGAGCTGTTTTTT. Protein sequence: CASSQVSVQTNTGELFF.

V and J are TRBV11-2 and TRBJ2-7; 10 bases fit TRBD1. Germline CDR1 SGHAT, CDR2 FQNNGV. The CDR3 runs 15 residues. The V gene end was trimmed by 4 bases and the J gene end by 12 bases; junction bases not matched to a gene: 15. The CDR3 region is CASSYDRDRGGHRYF. CDR3 in DNA: TGTGCCAGCAGCTACGACCGGGACAGGGGAGGACATCGGTACTTC.

Concerning this clone: This sample includes further DNA sequences coding for the same CDR3. The chain employs TRBV5-1 and TRBJ2-7; D uncertain. Germline values: CDR1 SGHRS, CDR2 YFSETQ. The CDR3 totals 13 residues. V lost 1 base and J lost 1, with 6 bases in between. The CDR3 reads CASSLWQSYEQYF. As DNA, the CDR3 is TGCGCCAGCAGCTTGTGGCAGTCCTACGAGCAGTACTTC.